The present T cell receptor (beta chain) was sequenced within a study of cytomegalovirus exposure and HLA in healthy donors listed by TCRdb under 2017. For context, the study as a whole: An earlier analysis of 587 of the donors reported about 300 Gb of sequence data and 117 million unique TCR beta sequences obtained from about 170 million T cells. Approximately 310 gigabases of sequencing data and 80 million or so unique TCR sequences were included in an early release covering roughly 600 HLA-typed donors. Among the roughly 370 genotyped donors, approximately 77% belonged to the genetic ancestry cluster associated with self-reported Caucasian donors. The study was designed to test whether signatures of past pathogen exposure could be identified by cataloging public T cell receptors. The T cell repertoires of 666 subjects were profiled by immunosequencing and related to cytomegalovirus serostatus. Along with the 666-subject first cohort, a separate validation cohort of approximately 110 different subjects was used. High-throughput TCR immunosequencing, statistical association of individual TCRs with disease status, and machine learning were combined to predict cytomegalovirus infection status. A later analysis re-examined previously published TCR beta repertoires from over 500 donors and added high-resolution HLA genotyping to investigate patterns of TCR occurrence. Rather than drawing on any new phenotypic data, the later analysis identified candidate immune exposures from TCR beta sequences and the way those sequences occurred across donors. In an earlier analysis of about 590 of the donors, high-throughput TCR beta sequencing was used to judge whether each TCR beta V gene segment behaved as functional or pseudogenic. Alongside the repertoire data, information on donor age, sex, ethnicity and CMV serostatus was compiled. A later genetic analysis took genome-wide SNP genotypes for about 55% of the 666 donors and used that subset as a discovery cohort. All discovery cohort repertoires had been generated using a single sequencing platform. Both class I and class II loci were covered by HLA typing, at four-digit resolution. The number of typed donors differed by locus: about 620-640 for A, B, C, DRB1 and DQB1; 500 to 550 for DQA1; roughly 600 for DPA1; and some 430 for DPB1. Four or five DR-DQ haplotypes were handled as single units for association and clustering because linkage in the cohort was strong. Across about 370 genotyped donors of the cohort, an average of roughly 230,000 unique TCR beta nucleotide sequences per donor were sequenced, and 15% to 20% of those sequences were non-productive.

The library was prepared using the immunoSEQ multiplex PCR assay. A mixture of 60 forward primers for TCR Vbeta segments and 13 reverse primers for TCR Jbeta segments was used in the multiplex PCR. Amplification of the CDR3 region of rearranged TCR beta genes was performed with a multiplex PCR assay on genomic DNA. Amplified TCR beta libraries were sequenced as 87-base-pair reads on the Illumina HiSeq System. The original methods were these. In a later analysis, 70 million to 95 million unique TCR beta chains were counted across the 500 to 700 repertoires, and roughly 10 million of these chains were shared by at least two donors. A nearest-neighbor algorithm error-corrected the raw reads and collapsed the reads into unique sequences, merging closely related sequences to remove PCR and sequencing errors. Alignment of CDR3 sequences to IMGT reference sequences was used to assign V, D and J gene segments. Each retained sequence needed at least a six-nucleotide match to both a V gene segment and a J gene segment. A rearrangement was called productive if the CDR3 had no stop codons and remained in frame with V and J, and every other rearrangement was called non-productive. CDR3 was defined by IMGT convention, running from the second conserved V-encoded cysteine to the conserved J-encoded phenylalanine. The earlier analysis of 500 to 750 of the donors excluded any sequence lacking an unambiguous match to a single V gene segment. An earlier analysis of under 750 of the donors called V segments functional above 56.7% productive rearrangements and segregating when the between-donor standard deviation exceeded 5%. A statistical classification framework was built for diagnosing cytomegalovirus status from the catalog of TCR beta chain sequences. In a later analysis, V and J genes were assigned by comparing TCR nucleotide sequences against IMGT/GENE-DB human TR gene sequences. In a later analysis, CDR3 sequences and most-parsimonious VDJ recombination scenarios were assigned using the TCRdist pipeline. In a later analysis, each TCR beta chain was defined by its CDR3 amino acid sequence together with its V-gene family, and reads lacking a unique V-gene family were excluded. A later analysis removed several hundred highly shared, low-generation-probability nucleotide sequences to deal with suspected cross-contamination and a sequencing artifact. A later analysis calculated a clonal expansion index for each public chain from normalized within-repertoire ranks of inferred template counts. In a later analysis, generation probabilities were computed with a VDJ recombination model fitted to out-of-frame rearrangements, and the resulting probabilities were checked against IGoR. In a later analysis, TCR-TCR, TCR-HLA and TCR-CMV co-occurrence was scored with hypergeometric tests, and a repertoire-size bias correction was applied to TCR pairs. To estimate false discovery rates, a later analysis permuted the HLA or CMV assignments 20 times. In a later analysis, co-occurring TCRs were grouped using DBSCAN, with TCRdist sequence similarity added in when clustering inside HLA-allele-positive subsets. Repertoires with fewer than 30,000 or more than 120,000 public chains were left out of co-occurrence clustering, as were five repertoires with anomalous nucleotide sharing. TCRdb obtained this table from immuneACCESS and retained in-frame rearrangements with V and J assigned. These tables miss some clones; where compared with another copy, unresolved V genes account for less than half of the shortfall, and the remainder is unexplained. The V and J calls and clone size were taken over from that table, and D and trimming were inferred from the DNA. Here the sample has about 180,000 clones; about 82% occur a single time. Together, the top ten hold around 1.5% of the sample.

Points the paper makes about the study in general: The authors suggested that the approach could potentially be extended to other disease states and immunological phenotypes. At a false discovery rate of 0.05, a later analysis linked under 20,000 TCR beta sequences to specific HLA alleles. A few of the identified cytomegalovirus-associated TCR beta chains were confirmed in vitro to be specific for cytomegalovirus antigens. In a later genetic analysis, fewer N-insertions in productive TCRs were reported among donors in an Asian-associated ancestry cluster than the approximately 710-donor mean. The study gave a list of under 200 TCR beta chains associated with cytomegalovirus. A further reported finding was that TCR beta sequences accurately predicted the HLA-A and HLA-B alleles for most subjects in the first cohort. The 87-base-pair reads could not distinguish some IMGT-functional V segments, including TRBV6-2 and TRBV6-3, so those segments were excluded. Because counts were too low, 15 to 20 rarely observed V segments, including chromosome 9 orphons, were excluded from the earlier analysis of 587 of the donors. For the cohort, immune exposure information was limited to CMV serostatus. A later analysis reported that several top co-occurrence clusters appeared linked to parvovirus B19, influenza, CMV and Epstein-Barr virus. Linkage disequilibrium might explain the correlated functional status among segregating V segments, but an unknown experimental factor could not be ruled out. A group of highly shared sequence variants was considered likely to be a technical artifact of the sequencing pipeline. In a later analysis, HLA-associated TCR beta chains were found to be more clonally expanded and to have lower generation probabilities than equally common non-associated chains. When HLA alleles, especially DR and DQ, strongly co-occurred, TCR associations were difficult to assign to individual alleles. Because HLA typing was missing for some donors at each locus, association tests included only the typed subset. A later analysis found that TCR association rates varied across HLA loci, with DRB1 alleles showing the most associated TCRs and HLA-C alleles the fewest. In both the original and validation cohorts, the classifier was reported to diagnose cytomegalovirus status with high specificity and sensitivity. Roughly uniform sequencing depth across donors was assumed in presence/absence analyses, although this assumption may not hold. Most TCR sequences were seen in very few donors, while some public TCRs were found in many individuals. Broadly in line with IMGT annotations, most TCR beta V segments showed up in productive rearrangements about 87% or about 30% of the time in an earlier analysis of several hundred of the donors. Only TCR beta chains were sequenced in this cohort, and the absence of alpha or paired-chain data limited detectable features. In a later analysis, most CMV-associated TCR beta chains were found to appear HLA-restricted, with HLA associations seemingly driven largely by CMV exposure. In a later genetic analysis, a missense DCLRE1C variant was associated with V-gene and J-gene trimming of TCR beta chains, and the association was replicated in an independent cohort.

The cohort consisted of fewer than 700 healthy bone marrow donors. At the time of sampling, every cohort member was nominally healthy, though immune exposures that went unrecorded were likely present. The donor tested CMV seronegative, placing the donor among the 350 to 400 seronegative members of the cohort. A peripheral blood sample was provided by each donor, and peripheral blood mononuclear cells were used for TCR beta sequencing. Genomic DNA extraction from the blood cell samples was performed with the Qiagen DNeasy Blood Extraction Kit. V and J lose 11 bases and 3 bases, and a span of 11 bases separates them. CDR1 LNHDA and CDR2 SQIVND were looked up in the germline V gene (reference sequence). The CDR3 holds 12 amino acids from the cysteine to the phenylalanine. The kept DNA is CDR3 alone, 36 bases in frame from the first base. Of note for this clone: This clone's antigen is unknown. One base away there is no much larger clone; base qualities are not given.

Input material: PBMCs. The chain is encoded by TRBV19 joined to TRBJ1-3; D gene: possibly TRBD1, on 5 matching bases. The TCR comes from a man between 18 and 35 years old in good health and CMV-seronegative. The CDR3 protein sequence reads: CAVGGFGNTIYF. The sequenced DNA is TGTGCCGTGGGGGGGTTTGGAAACACCATATATTTT.